What follows is one TCR beta chain and its context. What it binds is unknown. These data belong to a study of T cell responses to AZD1222 COVID-19 vaccine. Study conclusions and caveats: Among spike-specific TCRs, nearly half reportedly target unmutated variant regions. Rises in breadth and depth of Spike-specific TCRs came after two AZD1222 doses.

Sequencing was performed with immunoSEQ multiplex PCR; in TCRdb, only in-frame clones are kept and a portion is missing. The sample holds some 150,000 clones; 88% are singletons and the top ten take about 7%. Germline V gene sequence: CDR1 SGHTA, CDR2 FQGTGA. This CDR3 region has 16 residues. V was cut by 4 bases and J by 2 bases, with 16 bases left in between. J is TRBJ2-3 and V is TRBV7-3; D is perhaps TRBD2 (7 bases). Here the sequenced sample was peripheral blood, taken after recovery from COVID-19. This clonotype was sampled from an adult who had recovered from COVID-19. This CDR3 is CASSSGTGGTTDTQYF. The CDR3 nucleotides are TGTGCCAGCAGCTCAGGCACGGGGGGCACCACAGATACGCAGTATTTT.